This passage covers 6 T cell receptor beta chains from one sample sequenced in a study of T cell responses to AZD1222 COVID-19 vaccine. Here immunoSEQ multiplex PCR was the method, and the copy in TCRdb shows in-frame clones only, minus some. The sample holds around 100,000 clones; roughly 87% are singletons and the top ten take 16%. The sample in question was peripheral blood, obtained on day 0 of AZD1222 vaccination. The origin of the receptors is an adult in good health.

J is TRBJ1-6 and V is TRBV6-5, with 8 bases that match TRBD1. The CDR3 spans 12 residues. Germline loops: CDR1 MNHEY, CDR2 SVGAGI. Losses at the gene ends were 8 bases for V and 10 bases for J; bases not matched to a gene: 4. CDR3 protein: CASLTGDSPLHF. The CDR3 nucleotides are TGTGCCAGCCTGACAGGGGACTCACCCCTCCACTTT.

The rearrangement links TRBV28 to TRBJ1-5, with no clear D. V was trimmed by 0 bases and J by 1 base, leaving 10 bases between them. The CDR3 is made up of 16 amino acids. Germline values: CDR1 MDHEN, CDR2 SYDVKM. The CDR3 reads CASSLWGGQSNQPQHF. As DNA, the CDR3 is TGTGCCAGCAGTTTATGGGGTGGGCAGAGCAATCAGCCCCAGCATTTT.

The chain recombines TRBV28 with TRBJ1-2; the D gene is possibly TRBD1 (5 bases). The CDR3 covers 17 residues. Germline-derived CDR1 and CDR2 are MDHEN and SYDVKM. V was trimmed by 6 bases and J by 4 bases, leaving 24 bases between them. CDR3 DNA: TGTGCCAGCAGCTCGCCCGAAATTACACGGGACTCCTATGGCTACACCTTC. Protein: CASSSPEITRDSYGYTF.

This clone showed up just once. The chain uses TRBV28 and TRBJ2-1; no clear D gene. Germline V gives CDR1 MDHEN, CDR2 SYDVKM. Trimming pared 1 base from V and 8 bases from J, leaving 9 bases between. The CDR3 consists of 13 residues. CDR3 loop: CASSLFQVDEQFF. CDR3 nucleotide sequence: TGTGCCAGCAGTTTATTCCAGGTCGATGAGCAGTTCTTC.

The V call is TRBV6-5, the J call TRBJ2-3; tentatively, D is TRBD2 (6 bases). Germline V gene lookup returns CDR1 MNHEY and CDR2 SVGAGI. The ends were cut back, 5 bases at V and 1 base at J, with 10 bases in the middle. CDR3 length equals 14 residues. CDR3 residues: CASSLAHGTDTQYF. The CDR3 DNA reads TGTGCCAGCAGTCTAGCGCACGGCACAGATACGCAGTATTTT.

This chain's CDR3 is CASSGTSDIYEQYF. The CDR3 bases are TGTGCCAGCAGCGGGACTAGCGACATATACGAGCAGTACTTC. The V and J genes are TRBV6-5 and TRBJ2-7, with TRBD2 identical over 10 bases. Germline-derived CDR1 and CDR2 are MNHEY and SVGAGI. The CDR3 extends over 14 amino acids. The junction had 6 bases not matched to a gene; V was cut back by 6 bases and J by 4 bases.